These 32 T cell receptor beta chains came from one sample sequenced in a study of blood T cell repertoires in COVID-19. TCRdb's copy holds only in-frame clones and misses some; the assay was immunoSEQ multiplex PCR. The data contain tens of thousands of clones, about 82% of them singletons. Sequencing was carried out using peripheral blood. Receptors originate from a woman of 80 years or more with acute or convalescent COVID-19.

This sequence joins TRBV30 and TRBJ1-2; 9 nucleotides line up with TRBD1. The CDR3 runs 14 residues. The germline V gene has CDR1 GTSNPN and CDR2 SVGIG (reference sequence). V dropped 2 bases and J dropped 5; count of bases not matched to a gene: 6. In nucleotides, the CDR3 is TGTGCCTGGAGTAAGGACAGGGGCGGATATGGCTACACCTTC. Its translation: CAWSKDRGGYGYTF. The whole variable domain, remainder taken from reference TRBV30 and TRBJ1-2, is SQTIHQWPATLVQPVGSPLSLECTVEGTSNPNLYWYRQAAGRGLQLLFYSVGIGQISSEVPQNLSASRPQDRQFILSSKKLLLSDSGFYLCAWSKDRGGYGYTFGSGTRLTVV.

J is TRBJ2-1 and V is TRBV27, with a possible D match to TRBD2 (5 bases). Germline lookup yields CDR1 MNHEY and CDR2 SMNVEV (reference sequence). Trimming removed 2 bases at V and 5 bases at J, with 19 bases between. The CDR3 totals 17 residues. The CDR3 region is CASSLRPPPALDNEQFF. CDR3 DNA sequence: TGTGCCAGCAGTTTAAGACCCCCTCCCGCACTAGACAATGAGCAGTTCTTC.

This chain uses TRBV30 with TRBJ1-4; TRBD1 matches at 8 bases. The CDR3 has 15 residues. The V gene's germline CDR1 is GTSNPN and CDR2 SVGIG (reference sequence). J gave up 5 bases and V 5 bases, and 10 bases lay outside the gene matches. CDR3 region: CAWSFWTGKNEKLFF. DNA for the CDR3: TGTGCCTGGTCCTTCTGGACAGGGAAAAATGAAAAACTGTTTTTT.

The chain recombines TRBV15 with TRBJ2-1, with 11 bases matching TRBD2. The CDR3 is 16 amino acids. Germline V gene lookup returns CDR1 LNHNV and CDR2 YYDKDF (reference sequence). Germline trimming cut 2 bases from V and 4 bases from J; bases unmatched to any gene: 4. For the CDR3, the DNA is TGTGCCACCAGCAGACCCCTAGCGGGGGGTTACAATGAGCAGTTCTTC. This encodes CATSRPLAGGYNEQFF.

This rearrangement joins TRBV9 to TRBJ2-7; D remains ambiguous. V lost 1 base and J 0 bases, leaving 8 bases between the germline ends. Germline CDR1 and CDR2: SGDLS and YYNGEE. The CDR3 covers 14 residues. The CDR3 bases are TGTGCCAGCAGCGTAACCACGAGCTCCTACGAGCAGTACTTC. It codes for CASSVTTSSYEQYF.

The rearrangement joins TRBV3-1 (or the pseudogene TRBV3-2) to TRBJ1-1; D gene unclear. V lost 3 bases and J 6 bases, leaving 11 bases between the germline ends. Germline CDR1 is LGHDT and CDR2 is YNNKEL (reference sequence). This CDR3 has 13 amino acids. CDR3 coding DNA: TGTGCCAGCAGCCAGCAATACGGGGCTGAAGCTTTCTTT. As protein: CASSQQYGAEAFF.

The chain couples TRBV15 to TRBJ2-7; 8 nucleotides match TRBD2. This CDR3 contains 15 residues. The germline V gene encodes CDR1 LNHNV and CDR2 YYDKDF (reference sequence). V trimming: 0 bases; J trimming: 5 bases; junction bases outside the gene matches: 6. CDR3 loop: CATSRDPGGADEQYF. The DNA of the CDR3 is TGTGCCACCAGCAGAGATCCGGGGGGGGCCGACGAGCAGTACTTC.

The chain employs TRBV2 and TRBJ2-2, with 9 nucleotides matching TRBD1. The CDR3 has 17 amino acids. V trimming: 2 bases; J trimming: 1 base; junction bases outside the gene matches: 5. Germline values: CDR1 SNHLY, CDR2 FYNNEI. The CDR3 DNA reads as TGTGCCAGCAGTGAACGGACAGGGGTTTGGAACACCGGGGAGCTGTTTTTT. It specifies CASSERTGVWNTGELFF.

This chain joins TRBV24-1 and TRBJ1-1; 9 nucleotides agree with TRBD1. The CDR3 sequence is 16 residues long. V was pared by 2 bases and J by 2 bases, with 5 bases of the junction left unmatched. Germline V gene sequence: CDR1 KGHDR, CDR2 SFDVKD. CDR3 nucleotide sequence: TGTGCCACCAGTGATTCTAACAGGGGGCCTAACACTGAAGCTTTCTTT. This sequence encodes CATSDSNRGPNTEAFF.

The V call is TRBV4-1, the J call TRBJ2-7, with a possible D match to TRBD2 (6 bases). This CDR3 has 15 residues. The ends were cut back, 2 bases at V and 1 base at J, with 12 bases in the middle. The germline CDR1 and CDR2 sequences are MGHRA and YSYEKL. CDR3 loop: CASSQPGELSYEQYF. Written as DNA, the CDR3 is TGCGCCAGCAGCCAACCGGGGGAGCTATCCTACGAGCAGTACTTC.

This chain joins TRBV14 and TRBJ1-2; 8 bases fit TRBD1. V lost 3 bases and J lost 4; bases outside the gene matches: 4. Per germline, CDR1 SGHDN and CDR2 FVKESK. The length of the CDR3 is 14 residues. CDR3 region: CASSHRGPGYGYTF. The DNA for the CDR3 is TGTGCCAGCAGCCACAGGGGGCCTGGCTATGGCTACACCTTC.

The chain is built from TRBV11-3 and TRBJ1-1; TRBD1 is a possible D gene (5 bases). Germline assignment: CDR1 SGHNT and CDR2 YENEEA. CDR3 size: 13 residues. Trimming shortened V by 5 bases and J by 0 bases, and 7 bases separated the two germline ends. CDR3 sequence (DNA): TGTGCCAGCAGCCGGACACTGAACACTGAAGCTTTCTTT. Translation: CASSRTLNTEAFF.

The V call is TRBV10-2, the J call TRBJ2-1; 10 positions agree with TRBD1. The J segment lost 8 bases and the V segment lost 6 bases, leaving 7 bases of the junction unmatched. Germline V lookup: CDR1 WSHSY, CDR2 SAAADI. This CDR3 comprises 14 residues. CDR3 coding DNA: TGCGCCAGCAGCACCGGGACAGGGGAGGATGAGCAGTTCTTC. Translated: CASSTGTGEDEQFF.

The V gene is TRBV9, the J gene TRBJ1-6, with 7 bases identical to TRBD1. The V gene end was trimmed by 1 base and the J gene end by 6 bases; junction bases not matched to a gene: 7. Germline V CDR1 and CDR2: SGDLS, YYNGEE. The CDR3 is 16 amino acids. CDR3 nucleotides: TGTGCCAGCAGCGTACAGGGACAGACCCCTAATTCACCCCTCCACTTT. This gives the protein CASSVQGQTPNSPLHF.

This chain links TRBV7-6 with TRBJ1-4; D not resolved. V was clipped by 5 bases and J by 0 bases, with 4 bases between them. Looked up from germline, CDR1 is SGHVS and CDR2 is FNYEAQ. The CDR3 is 13 amino acids. Here the CDR3 reads CASSRSTNEKLFF. For the CDR3, the DNA is TGTGCCAGCAGCCGGTCAACTAATGAAAAACTGTTTTTT.

This chain connects TRBV2 to TRBJ1-6; D is unresolved. The CDR3 runs 15 residues. Trimming stripped 6 bases from V and 5 bases from J, with 14 bases between. The germline V gene has CDR1 SNHLY and CDR2 FYNNEI. The CDR3 bases are TGTGCCAGCAGAACCACTCCCCTCGATAATTCACCCCTCCACTTT. As protein: CASRTTPLDNSPLHF. Based on the CDR3 plus reference TRBV2 and TRBJ1-6, the full variable domain is EPEVTQTPSHQVTQMGQEVILRCVPISNHLYFYWYRQILGQKVEFLVSFYNNEISEKSEIFDDQFSVERPDGSNFTLKIRSTKLEDSAMYFCASRTTPLDNSPLHFGNGTRLTVT.

This clone came up a few times. The V call is TRBV3-1 (or the pseudogene TRBV3-2), the J call TRBJ1-2; no clear D gene. Germline V CDR1 and CDR2: LGHDT, YNNKEL (reference sequence). CDR3 length: 14 amino acids. Trimming left V 3 bases short and J 5 bases short, with 13 bases between. The CDR3 spells CASSQAGTTYGYTF. DNA for the CDR3: TGTGCCAGCAGCCAGGCAGGAACGACGTATGGCTACACCTTC.

V gene TRBV19 combines with J gene TRBJ2-4; 10 bases are shared with TRBD1. Germline lookup yields CDR1 LNHDA and CDR2 SQIVND (reference sequence). This CDR3 comprises 19 residues. V trimming: 0 bases; J trimming: 0 bases; junction bases outside the gene matches: 8. The CDR3 DNA reads TGTGCCAGTAGTATAGATCGAGGACAGGGGGGAAGAGCCAAAAACATTCAGTACTTC. Translating it yields CASSIDRGQGGRAKNIQYF.

This clone has a single count. The V gene is TRBV7-2, the J gene TRBJ1-5; D is unclear. This CDR3 has 13 residues. Germline-derived CDR1 and CDR2 are SGHTA and FQGNSA. V lost 1 base and J lost 9, with 10 bases in between. The CDR3 coding sequence is TGTGCCAGCAGCTTAGAGGTGCGGGGGCCCCAGCATTTT. This gives the protein CASSLEVRGPQHF.

This chain links TRBV7-3 with TRBJ1-2, with 9 bases fitting TRBD1. This CDR3 comprises 16 residues. The germline gives CDR1 SGHTA, CDR2 FQGTGA. Trimming cost V 5 bases and J 2 bases; bases outside gene matches: 9. CDR3 DNA sequence: TGTGCCAGCAGCGCCCGGACAGGGGATAGAAACTATGGCTACACCTTC. This codes for CASSARTGDRNYGYTF.

The rearrangement uses TRBV6-5 and TRBJ2-7, with 12 positions matching TRBD2. This CDR3 spans 15 amino acids. Germline V gene lookup returns CDR1 MNHEY and CDR2 SVGAGI. J gave up 2 bases and V 5 bases, and 4 bases lay outside the gene matches. Written as DNA, the CDR3 is TGTGCCAGCAGTCCCGGACTAGCGGGGACCTACGAGCAGTACTTC. Encoded protein: CASSPGLAGTYEQYF.

The rearrangement uses TRBV7-9 and TRBJ1-2, with D maybe TRBD1 (6 bases). Germline V gene sequence: CDR1 SEHNR, CDR2 FQNEAQ (reference sequence). V was cut by 10 bases and J by 2 bases, with 26 bases left in between. This CDR3 is 17 amino acids long. The CDR3 protein is CAIPSTGGMNENYGYTF. CDR3 nucleotides: TGTGCCATCCCATCGACAGGAGGAATGAACGAGAACTATGGCTACACCTTC.

The chain uses TRBV3-1 (or the pseudogene TRBV3-2) and TRBJ2-2, with 11 nucleotides matching TRBD2. CDR3 length: 19 amino acids. The V gene end was trimmed by 1 base and the J gene end by 2 bases; junction bases not matched to a gene: 9. The V gene's germline CDR1 is LGHDT and CDR2 YNNKEL (reference sequence). The CDR3: CASSQASWGTSGNTGELFF. The CDR3 nucleotides are TGTGCCAGCAGCCAAGCGTCCTGGGGGACTAGCGGCAACACCGGGGAGCTGTTTTTT.

The V and J genes are TRBV7-6 and TRBJ1-2; D remains unclear. The CDR3 spans 18 residues. The V end lost 2 bases, the J end lost 1 base, and 20 bases lay between the germline ends. Germline V gene sequence: CDR1 SGHVS, CDR2 FNYEAQ. The CDR3 region has the DNA TGTGCCAGCAGCTTATTGGGGTTCGCAGGCGGGGATAACTATGGCTACACCTTC. This sequence encodes CASSLLGFAGGDNYGYTF.

The chain carries TRBV6-6 and TRBJ2-7, with 8 bases fitting TRBD1. The CDR3 has 16 residues. The germline gives CDR1 MNHNY, CDR2 SVGAGI (reference sequence). Trimming removed 0 bases from V and 2 bases from J; junction bases left unmatched: 6. DNA of the CDR3: TGTGCCAGCAGTTACTCCGACAGGGGTCGACCCTACGAGCAGTACTTC. Protein: CASSYSDRGRPYEQYF.

The V gene is TRBV7-2, the J gene TRBJ2-2, with 8 bases aligning to TRBD1. The trim removed 4 bases at V and 6 bases at J, leaving 7 bases unmatched. CDR1 is SGHTA, CDR2 FQGNSA, per germline. The CDR3 sequence is 15 residues long. The CDR3 loop reads CASSSRTGRSGELFF. CDR3 nucleotides: TGTGCCAGCAGCTCGAGGACAGGGCGCTCCGGGGAGCTGTTTTTT. Drawing the rest from reference TRBV7-2 and TRBJ2-2, the complete variable domain is GAGVSQSPSNKVTEKGKDVELRCDPISGHTALYWYRQSLGQGLEFLIYFQGNSAPDKSGLPSDRFSAERTGGSVSTLTIQRTQQEDSAVYLCASSSRTGRSGELFFGEGSRLTVL.

The rearrangement uses TRBV7-9 and TRBJ2-6, with 7 nucleotides matching TRBD2. Trimming removed 8 bases from V and 2 bases from J; junction bases left unmatched: 0. CDR1 is SEHNR and CDR2 is FQNEAQ in the germline V gene (reference sequence). The CDR3 is made up of 13 amino acids. The CDR3 is CASRGAGANVLTF. The CDR3 region has the DNA TGTGCCAGCCGGGGGGCTGGGGCCAACGTCCTGACTTTC.

This clone turned up a few times. The rearrangement uses TRBV7-9 and TRBJ2-7, with 7 bases aligning to TRBD1. Trimming removed 4 bases from V and 2 bases from J; junction bases left unmatched: 5. The germline V gene encodes CDR1 SEHNR and CDR2 FQNEAQ (reference sequence). This CDR3 contains 14 residues. As DNA, the CDR3 is TGTGCCAGCAGCTCGACAGGGACCACCTACGAGCAGTACTTC. As protein: CASSSTGTTYEQYF. Complete variable domain (other parts from reference TRBV7-9 and TRBJ2-7): DTGVSQNPRHKITKRGQNVTFRCDPISEHNRLYWYRQTLGQGPEFLTYFQNEAQLEKSRLLSDRFSAERPKGSFSTLEIQRTEQGDSAMYLCASSSTGTTYEQYFGPGTRLTVT.

V is TRBV18 and J is TRBJ2-2; no clear D gene. From germline, CDR1 is KGHSH and CDR2 LQKENI. This CDR3 has 14 amino acids. V lost 3 bases, J lost 9 bases, and 14 bases lay in between. CDR3 sequence: CASSPGPGGRELFF. CDR3 in DNA: TGTGCCAGCTCACCGGGTCCCGGCGGCCGGGAGCTGTTTTTT.

The chain uses TRBV5-5 and TRBJ1-5; D gene ambiguous. The germline V and J ends were trimmed by 3 bases and 3 bases, with 10 bases remaining between them. Per germline, CDR1 SGHKS and CDR2 YYEKEE (reference sequence). The CDR3 is 14 amino acids. The CDR3 DNA reads as TGTGCCAGCAGCTCCCCGGGTCTCAATCAGCCCCAGCATTTT. Amino acids: CASSSPGLNQPQHF.

The chain couples TRBV10-3 to TRBJ2-1, with TRBD2 matching 11 bases. The trim removed 0 bases at V and 3 bases at J, leaving 7 bases unmatched. Per germline, CDR1 ENHRY and CDR2 SYGVKD. CDR3 size: 18 residues. The CDR3 bases are TGTGCCATCAGTGAGTCGCCACCTAGCGGGGGGCTCTACAATGAGCAGTTCTTC. This gives the protein CAISESPPSGGLYNEQFF.

The rearrangement links TRBV7-2 to TRBJ2-2, with TRBD2 matching 8 bases. V dropped 4 bases and J dropped 1; count of bases not matched to a gene: 2. This CDR3 is built from 15 residues. The germline CDR1 and CDR2 sequences are SGHTA and FQGNSA. The chain's CDR3 is CASSSRGGNTGELFF. The CDR3 coding sequence is TGTGCCAGCAGCTCCCGGGGGGGGAACACCGGGGAGCTGTTTTTT.